The sequence of this TCR beta chain was determined in a study of shared clonotypes between healthy human individuals. After removal of 3 bases from V and 2 bases from J, the junction contained 6 bases not matched to a gene. The germline CDR1 and CDR2 sequences are MDHEN and SYDVKM. The CDR3 runs to 16 residues. Sequenced by immunoSEQ multiplex PCR; TCRdb stores in-frame clones only, minus some. The sample yields hundreds of thousands of clones, 90% to 97% seen once. Sequencing used naive CD4+ T cells sorted from blood. Subset of the sample: CD45RA+ positively selected. The chain is built from TRBV28 and TRBJ2-5, with 10 bases matching TRBD1. This TCR was sampled from a woman in her 30s in good health. The CDR3 reads CASSFIRTGGQETQYF. CDR3 sequence (DNA): TGTGCCAGCAGTTTCATTAGGACAGGGGGGCAAGAGACCCAGTACTTC.